The subject of this entry is one T cell receptor beta chain. Its antigen is currently not known. No base quality information exists; no much larger clone differs at one position. The CDR3 regions of human TCRbeta chains were analyzed by immunosequencing. Regarding the original processing steps: Repertoire TCRs were checked for matches against a reference library of SARS-CoV-2-specific TCRs that had been generated using the MIRA antigen-specificity platform. Breadth was defined as the fraction of unique TCRs that were SARS-CoV-2-associated. Depth was defined as the fraction of total T cells that were SARS-CoV-2-associated. Using the MIRA data, each spike-specific TCR was mapped to the spike region that the TCR reacts to and placed in a CD4 or CD8 class. Log10-transformed breadth and depth values were compared by one-way ANOVA with Sidak's multiple comparisons tests. The immuneACCESS repertoire file appears here via TCRdb, limited to in-frame rearrangements. These files lack a portion of the clones; in checked studies, under half of the deficit traces to unresolved V genes, and the cause of the others is not known. V and J calls and clone size come straight from that table; D and trimming were deduced from the DNA. The sample table contains some 120,000 clones; only one count was recorded for roughly 88% of them. Roughly a quarter of the sample is taken by the ten largest.

For CDR1 and CDR2, the germline V gene (reference sequence) lists LNHDA and SQIVND. The CDR3 goes from the cysteine to the phenylalanine over 14 residues. Just the 42-base CDR3 DNA is kept, in frame starting at base 1. The germline V end is reduced by 8 bases and the J end by 0 bases; junction bases left unmatched: 3. The sample originates from a study of T cell responses to AZD1222 COVID-19 vaccine (dated by TCRdb to the early 2020s). Regarding the study in general: TCR sequencing covered approximately 230 trial participants: 200 to 220 given two doses of AZD1222 and around 26 given two doses of MenACWY control vaccine. Trial participants were enrolled into age subgroups of 18-55, 56-69 and 70-plus years, which contained roughly 150, 30 and 60 TCR-sequenced participants, respectively.

Sample time point, as interpreted from the label and publication: about 28 days (+/-7) after the second vaccine dose. AZD1222 recipients given second doses at about 4 weeks or at about 12 weeks were pooled, since spike-specific TCR depth and breadth were not found to differ between the two schedules. Vaccinee samples were obtained from the UK trials COV001 and COV002, which included a single-blind randomized controlled phase 2/3 trial of AZD1222 (ChAdOx1 nCoV-19) in healthy adults. For TCRbeta chain sequencing, PBMC samples were collected from trial participants at day 0 and at day 28 after the second dose. The paper as a whole reports these results and caveats: In the small 56-69-year group, the increase in depth fell short of significance, most likely because of low power. Only five or six AZD1222 recipients were SARS-CoV-2 seropositive at baseline, limiting conclusions about previously exposed vaccinees. Because no day 14 peak-response samples were available, the repertoires could be characterized only after the peak T cell response. The vaccine-associated CD4 TCRs covered the entire spike protein, and the dominant responses fell in regions 160-218 and 743-854. Epitopes outside the regions mutated in the B.1.351 and B.1.1.7 variants were reportedly recognized by nearly half of the unique spike-specific TCRs. Spike-specific TCR breadth and depth rose significantly after two AZD1222 doses compared with day 0 and with MenACWY recipients. Participants were mostly white British and included more females than males, and it was suggested by the authors that clonal diversity may have been underestimated.

The chain couples TRBV19 to TRBJ2-2; 7 nucleotides in the junction match TRBD1. The sequence derives from an adult who received the AZD1222 COVID-19 vaccine. Sample: peripheral blood, taken 28 days after the second AZD1222 dose. The DNA is as follows: TGTGCCAGTGGTGACAGGGCGAACACCGGGGAGCTGTTTTTT. Translated, it reads CASGDRANTGELFF.